The T cell receptor beta chain under discussion was sequenced for a study of shared clonotypes between healthy human individuals (dated by TCRdb to 2018 to 2020). Broadly, across the study: Two women and three men aged 18 to 49 years were included in the cohort. Between about 0.9 and 8.9 billion PBMCs per donor were obtained by leukapheresis. To estimate repertoire size and how much clonotype sharing occurs between individuals, the study deeply sequenced the blood TCR repertoires of about five healthy adults. Per donor, three plates each were used for CD4 naive and CD4 memory, two for CD8 naive, and one for CD8 memory. Libraries were prepared and TCR repertoires were sequenced by different laboratories using diverse techniques, in order to increase sequencing depth and limit assay-specific biases.

As for this clone: Its antigen target is currently unknown. Per-base qualities were not stored, and no clone one base away is much larger.

Study-wide conclusions, independent of this receptor: Sampling was restricted to blood, and TCR repertoires in tissue are likely to differ from TCR repertoires in blood. Rarefaction of sorted-subset datasets indicated incomplete sequencing despite the large sequencing depth. Estimated clonotype richness was generally larger for naive than for memory subsets. Higher generation probabilities were observed for clonotypes shared by all four sorted-subset donors than for non-shared clonotypes. Based on pairwise subsampling, the degree of clonotype sharing among donors was expected to be affected by sequencing depth. The genetic and exposure-history diversity represented was limited by the small number of donors. When a few donors were compared, the shared fraction of clonotypes was about 5.5% for naive CD4, 3% to 4% for naive CD8, 2% to 2.5% for memory CD4, and less than 0.45% for memory CD8.

V gives up 4 bases and J gives up 8 bases, and the segment between their germline ends measures 17 bases. There are 15 amino acids in the CDR3, from cysteine to phenylalanine inclusive. Only the CDR3 portion is preserved as DNA: 45 bases, with reading frame beginning at the first base. Sequences KGHSH (CDR1) and LQKENI (CDR2) are obtained from the germline V gene. TCR CDR3 regions were amplified from genomic DNA by multiplex PCR using the deep immunoSEQ assay. For each cell subset, the extracted genomic DNA was distributed evenly across all wells of several immunoSEQ 96-well plates, and each plate served as one replicate. For sorted subsets, around 200 ng genomic DNA, equal to tens of thousands of T cell genomes, was loaded into each replicate PCR. Purified libraries were measured with a Qubit 3.0 fluorometer, size-checked on a Bioanalyzer 2100, and measured again with the KAPA Library Quantification kit. Every immunoSEQ 96-well plate was sequenced on a separate single-read 150-cycle Illumina NextSeq 550 flow cell. Per the original workflow: Because the immunoSEQ output held only junctional sequences and lacked quality scores, the filtering could not match the filtering applied to full-length reads. To assign V/J genes and CDR3, sequences were annotated against IMGT germline references using PyIR, a Python wrapper for IgBLAST v1.9. Reads were removed for weak V/J assignments (E-value above 1e-6), missing CDR3, stop codons, out-of-frame junctions, or ambiguous translated residues. V3J clonotypes were defined as sequences sharing the same inferred V gene, J gene, and CDR3 amino acid sequence. Percentage overlap between repertoires was calculated by dividing the number of shared unique clonotypes by the size of the smaller repertoire. Richness of each repertoire was evaluated using RTK rarefaction, the Chao1 estimator, and Recon v2.1 estimates of unobserved clonotypes. For all TCRbeta clonotypes obtained by the gDNA method from a handful of donors, generation probabilities were computed with OLGA. TCRdb obtained this table from immuneACCESS and retained in-frame rearrangements with V and J assigned. These tables miss some clones; where compared with another copy, unresolved V genes account for less than half of the shortfall, and the remainder is unexplained. V and J calls and clone size are given by that table; D and trimming were obtained from the DNA. Across this sample there are roughly 300,000 clones, with over 70% seen only once. The ten largest clones take up over 9.5% of the sample.

The donors were healthy, HIV-negative adults with no recently reported acute infections or vaccinations. Every donor was a Caucasian adult living in Nashville, Tennessee, USA. CD4+ T cells were enriched by magnetic negative selection, after which naive cells were positively selected on CD45RA and the negative fraction was taken as the memory subset. Blood was obtained by leukapheresis, after which PBMCs were separated by Ficoll-Histopaque density gradient centrifugation and cryopreserved in liquid nitrogen vapor phase. Analytical flow cytometry was used to check the purity and quantity of each magnetically sorted T cell population. Each sorted fraction had its genomic DNA isolated and then quantified by UV absorbance on a Nanodrop 2000c.

The TCR originated in a man younger than 45 in good health. The rearrangement joined TRBV18 to TRBJ2-2; the D segment could be TRBD2, given 6 matching bases. Sequencing was carried out using memory CD4+ T cells sorted from blood. The label giving this sample's cell subset or site can be read as: CD45RA-negative fraction. CDR3 protein: CASSQSTGGMGELFF. The base sequence is TGTGCCAGCTCACAATCCACTGGAGGGATGGGGGAGCTGTTTTTT.